These 21 T cell receptor beta chains came from one sample sequenced in a study of CD8+CD57+ T cells in acquired aplastic anemia. Individuals selected for sequencing had exhibited CD8+CD57+ cell expansion on flow cytometry. The template for TCR beta VDJ and CDR3 sequence profiling was genomic DNA. TCRdb ran MiXCR on the reads and lists one entry per CDR3 protein. The table records over 250,000 distinct CDR3 sequences, approximately 58% of them present only once. The material sequenced was sorted CD4+, CD8+, or CD8+CD57+ T cells (not recorded which) from PBMCs. The receptors here all came from a human donor with aplastic anemia.

This chain joins TRBV19 and TRBJ1-6; no definite D call. CDR1 is LNHDA and CDR2 is SQIVND in the germline V gene (reference sequence). V was trimmed by 8 bases and J by 10 bases, leaving 12 bases between them. CDR3 length equals 12 residues. Written as DNA, the CDR3 is TGTGCCAGTGGCCTTATAGGGTCACCCCTCCACTTT. Its translation: CASGLIGSPLHF.

The chain recombines TRBV20-1 with TRBJ2-5; perhaps TRBD1 as D (6 bases). Germline V lookup: CDR1 DFQATT, CDR2 SNEGSKA (reference sequence). The CDR3 has 13 amino acids. The ends were cut back, 3 bases at V and 6 bases at J, with 14 bases in the middle. The CDR3 loop is CSARRTASKTQYF. The DNA of the CDR3 is TGCAGTGCTAGGAGGACAGCTAGCAAGACCCAGTACTTC.

The V gene is TRBV15, the J gene TRBJ2-1, with 11 nucleotides matching TRBD2. In germline, CDR1 is LNHNV, CDR2 YYDKDF (reference sequence). CDR3 length: 18 residues. V trimming: 0 bases; J trimming: 1 base; junction bases outside the gene matches: 5. The CDR3 is CATSRDMGTSGSYNEQFF. CDR3 nucleotide sequence: TGTGCCACCAGCAGAGATATGGGGACTAGCGGATCCTACAATGAGCAGTTCTTC.

Concerning this clonotype: A read error may account for a junction end that differs from germline. J is TRBJ2-7 and V is TRBV20-1; D is uncertain. Germline-derived CDR1 and CDR2 are DFQATT and SNEGSKA (reference sequence). The CDR3 consists of 11 residues. CDR3 nucleotide sequence: TGCAGTGCAGGGCTTACCTACGGGCAGTACTTC. Protein product: CSAGLTYGQYF.

CDR3 protein: CASKETSGGETQYF. The CDR3, as DNA: TGTGCCAGCAAGGAGACTAGCGGGGGAGAGACCCAGTACTTC. The chain recombines TRBV2 with TRBJ2-5; TRBD2 matches 12 bases. The CDR3 runs 14 residues. The germline CDR1 and CDR2 sequences are SNHLY and FYNNEI. Trimming took 7 bases from V and 4 from J; bases not matched to a gene: 4.

The rearrangement joins TRBV5-5 to TRBJ1-6; D unresolved. CDR3 length: 14 amino acids. Looked up from germline, CDR1 is SGHKS and CDR2 is YYEKEE (reference sequence). Trimming removed 5 bases from V and 10 bases from J, with 16 bases in between. The CDR3 DNA is TGTGCCAGCAGTTTTAACCAAGATAGGTCACCCCTCCACTTT. Encoded protein: CASSFNQDRSPLHF.

The DNA of the CDR3 is TGTGCCAGCAGCCCTGAGCGGGGATCTTACACAGATACGCAGTATTTT. This translates into CASSPERGSYTDTQYF. The chain recombines TRBV7-9 with TRBJ2-3; 7 bases fit TRBD2. V shed 5 bases and J 2 bases; nucleotides not matched to a gene: 10. This CDR3 spans 16 amino acids. The V gene's germline CDR1 is SEHNR and CDR2 FQNEAQ (reference sequence). The full variable domain, rest sourced from reference TRBV7-9 and TRBJ2-3, is DTGVSQNPRHKITKRGQNVTFRCDPISEHNRLYWYRQTLGQGPEFLTYFQNEAQLEKSRLLSDRFSAERPKGSFSTLEIQRTEQGDSAMYLCASSPERGSYTDTQYFGPGTRLTVL.

This clonotype appeared many times. The rearrangement joins TRBV7-2 to TRBJ2-7, with 7 bases lining up with TRBD1. Germline trimming cut 5 bases from V and 3 bases from J; bases unmatched to any gene: 10. The CDR3 loop spans 15 amino acids. Germline CDR1 is SGHTA and CDR2 is FQGNSA. The DNA for the CDR3 is TGTGCCAGCAGCCCCCAGACAGGGCCGAACTACGAGCAGTACTTC. Residues: CASSPQTGPNYEQYF.

J is TRBJ2-3 and V is TRBV18; maybe TRBD2 (5 bases). CDR1 KGHSH and CDR2 LQKENI come from the germline V gene. There are 13 residues in the CDR3. V gave up 3 bases and J gave up 3 bases, with 7 bases separating them. CDR3 region: CASSPGATDTQYF. The CDR3 DNA reads TGTGCCAGCTCACCGGGAGCTACAGATACGCAGTATTTT.

The J gene is TRBJ2-7, the V gene TRBV2; 7 nucleotides agree with TRBD2. Germline V CDR1 and CDR2: SNHLY, FYNNEI. The length of the CDR3 is 12 residues. The CDR3 nucleotides read TGTGGGCAGGCTAGCGGCCTCTACGAGCAGTACTTC. Its protein is CGQASGLYEQYF.

This clonotype was counted many times. The rearrangement links TRBV9 to TRBJ1-1; 8 bases are shared with TRBD1. Trimming cost V 6 bases and J 3 bases; bases outside gene matches: 7. CDR1 is SGDLS and CDR2 is YYNGEE in the germline V gene. The CDR3 sequence is 14 residues long. The CDR3 here is CASTRGQRDTEAFF. Here the CDR3 DNA reads TGTGCCAGCACCAGGGGGCAAAGAGACACTGAAGCTTTCTTT.

This clonotype came up once. The rearrangement uses TRBV5-1 and TRBJ1-5; tentatively, D is TRBD1 (6 bases). The DNA matches TRBJ2-3 better at its end, which makes the J call doubtful. Germline assignment: CDR1 SGHRS and CDR2 YFSETQ. The CDR3 is 14 amino acids. The CDR3 DNA reads as TGCGCCAGCAGTCCCGGGACAAGGTTTCAGCCCCAGTATTTT. Translated: CASSPGTRFQPQYF.

This rearrangement joins TRBV24-1 to TRBJ1-2; a possible D gene is TRBD1 (5 bases). V was trimmed by 9 bases and J by 5 bases, leaving 18 bases between them. Germline V gives CDR1 KGHDR, CDR2 SFDVKD. This CDR3 region has 14 residues. CDR3 protein: CATLREGGAYGYTF. DNA for the CDR3: TGTGCCACCTTACGGGAGGGAGGGGCTTATGGCTACACCTTC.

This clonotype was picked up many times. The rearrangement links TRBV14 to TRBJ1-1; D unresolved. V was shortened by 4 bases and J by 5 bases, with 14 bases between the two germline ends. CDR1 SGHDN and CDR2 FVKESK come from the germline V gene. This CDR3 is built from 14 residues. CDR3 sequence (DNA): TGTGCCAGCAGCCCATCGTCCGGTTGGACTGAAGCTTTCTTT. Encoded protein: CASSPSSGWTEAFF. The full variable domain, completed using reference TRBV14 and TRBJ1-1, is EAGVTQFPSHSVIEKGQTVTLRCDPISGHDNLYWYRRVMGKEIKFLLHFVKESKQDESGMPNNRFLAERTGGTYSTLKVQPAELEDSGVYFCASSPSSGWTEAFFGQGTRLTVV.

V is TRBV10-3 and J is TRBJ1-6; 7 bases are a match to TRBD1. Losses at the gene ends were 5 bases for V and 5 bases for J; bases not matched to a gene: 9. Germline V gives CDR1 ENHRY, CDR2 SYGVKD. The CDR3 consists of 16 residues. The CDR3 sequence is CAISWTGDINNSPLHF. The CDR3 DNA sequence: TGTGCCATCAGTTGGACAGGAGACATCAATAATTCACCCCTCCACTTT.

CDR3 sequence (DNA): TGTGCCAGCAGCCCAGGACAGGCCGCACCCCTCCACTTT. Its protein is CASSPGQAAPLHF. V is TRBV7-9 and J is TRBJ1-6; 7 bases line up with TRBD1. The CDR3 runs 13 residues. Germline V CDR1 and CDR2: SEHNR, FQNEAQ (reference sequence). V was clipped by 5 bases and J by 11 bases; unmatched bases: 6.

The rearrangement links TRBV24-1 to TRBJ2-3; D is perhaps TRBD2 (6 bases). From germline, CDR1 is KGHDR and CDR2 SFDVKD. V gave up 2 bases and J gave up 7 bases, with 24 bases separating them. The CDR3 extends over 18 amino acids. In DNA form, the CDR3 reads TGTGCCACCAGTGATTCAGAGGGAGGTCGGTTCCCCCCGCATACGCAGTATTTT. This gives the protein CATSDSEGGRFPPHTQYF.

J is TRBJ1-1 and V is TRBV28, with D perhaps matching TRBD1 (6 bases). The length of the CDR3 is 15 residues. V dropped 6 bases and J dropped 0 bases, with 14 bases sitting between them. In germline, CDR1 is MDHEN, CDR2 SYDVKM. The CDR3 loop reads CASRLGGGLNTEAFF. In DNA, the CDR3 is TGTGCCAGCAGGCTGGGGGGCGGATTGAACACTGAAGCTTTCTTT.

The count of this clonotype is one. The V and J genes are TRBV24-1 and TRBJ1-5, with 9 bases aligning to TRBD1. Trimming at V came to 4 bases and at J to 3 bases, leaving 6 bases not matched to a gene. CDR3 length equals 16 residues. CDR1 and CDR2 (germline): KGHDR, SFDVKD. DNA of the CDR3: TGTGCCACCAGTGAAGCCGGGACAGGGAACAATCAGCCCCAGCATTTT. This translates into CATSEAGTGNNQPQHF.

This clonotype was observed a few times. The chain combines TRBV10-3 with TRBJ1-2, with 9 bases identical to TRBD1. This CDR3 spans 13 amino acids. The germline V gene has CDR1 ENHRY and CDR2 SYGVKD. J lost 4 bases, V lost 6 bases, and 3 bases had no gene match. The CDR3 nucleotides read TGTGCCATCAGCACAGGGGGCGGCTATGGCTACACCTTC. This encodes CAISTGGGYGYTF.

V and J are TRBV9 and TRBJ2-3; 10 bases agree with TRBD2. V gave up 4 bases and J gave up 11 bases; unmatched junction bases: 13. In germline, CDR1 is SGDLS, CDR2 YYNGEE. This CDR3 is built from 15 residues. The CDR3 DNA reads as TGTGCCAGCAGCTCCAGCGGGAGGGCCATTTATGAGCAGTATTTT. It specifies CASSSSGRAIYEQYF.